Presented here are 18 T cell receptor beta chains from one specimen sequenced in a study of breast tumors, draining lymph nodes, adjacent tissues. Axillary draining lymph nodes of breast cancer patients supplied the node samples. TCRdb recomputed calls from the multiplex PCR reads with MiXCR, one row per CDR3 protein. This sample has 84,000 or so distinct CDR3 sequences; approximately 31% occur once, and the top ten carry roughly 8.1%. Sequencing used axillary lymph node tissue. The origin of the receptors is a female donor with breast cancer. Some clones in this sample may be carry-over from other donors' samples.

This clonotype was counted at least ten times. CDR3 amino acids: CASSRLGSLKNIQYF. As DNA, the CDR3 is TGTGCCAGCAGCAGGCTGGGGTCCTTAAAAAACATTCAGTACTTC. The gene calls are TRBV7-2 and TRBJ2-4; D not certain. CDR3 size: 15 residues. Trimming pared 5 bases from V and 4 bases from J, leaving 15 bases between. The germline V gene has CDR1 SGHTA and CDR2 FQGNSA.

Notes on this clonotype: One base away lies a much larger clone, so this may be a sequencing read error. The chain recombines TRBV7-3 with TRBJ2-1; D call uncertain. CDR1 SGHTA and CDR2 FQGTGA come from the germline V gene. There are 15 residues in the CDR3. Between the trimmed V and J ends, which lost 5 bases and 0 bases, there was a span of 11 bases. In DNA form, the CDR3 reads TGTGCCAGCAGCCCTGCCGGGTGCTCCTACAATGAGCAGTTCTTC. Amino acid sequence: CASSPAGCSYNEQFF.

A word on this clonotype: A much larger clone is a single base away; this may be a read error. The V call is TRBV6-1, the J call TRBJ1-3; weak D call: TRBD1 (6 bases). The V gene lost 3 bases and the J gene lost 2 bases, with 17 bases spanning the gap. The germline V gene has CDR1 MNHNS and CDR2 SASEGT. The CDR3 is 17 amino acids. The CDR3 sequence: CASSDGGRGRPGNTIYF. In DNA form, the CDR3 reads TGTGCCAGCAGTGACGGAGGAAGGGGGAGGCCTGGAAACACCATATATTTT.

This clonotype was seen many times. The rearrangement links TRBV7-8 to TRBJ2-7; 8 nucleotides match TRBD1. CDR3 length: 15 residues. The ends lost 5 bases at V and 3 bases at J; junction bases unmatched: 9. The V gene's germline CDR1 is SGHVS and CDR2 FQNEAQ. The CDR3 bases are TGTGCCAGCAGCCTGACAGGGGCAGACAGCTACGAGCAGTACTTC. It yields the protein CASSLTGADSYEQYF.

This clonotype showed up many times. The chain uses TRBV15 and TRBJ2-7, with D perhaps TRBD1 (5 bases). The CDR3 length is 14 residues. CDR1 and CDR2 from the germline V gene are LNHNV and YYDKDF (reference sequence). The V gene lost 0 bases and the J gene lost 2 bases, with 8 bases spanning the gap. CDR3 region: CATSRDRTTYEQYF. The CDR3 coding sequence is TGTGCCACCAGCAGAGATCGGACAACCTACGAGCAGTACTTC.

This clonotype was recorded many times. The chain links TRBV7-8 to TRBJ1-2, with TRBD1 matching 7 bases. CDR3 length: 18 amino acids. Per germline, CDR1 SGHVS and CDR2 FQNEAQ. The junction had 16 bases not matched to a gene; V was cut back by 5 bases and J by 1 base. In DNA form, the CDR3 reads TGTGCCAGCAGCCAGAACCGGGACAGCCTCCGAGTTAACTATGGCTACACCTTC. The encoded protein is CASSQNRDSLRVNYGYTF.

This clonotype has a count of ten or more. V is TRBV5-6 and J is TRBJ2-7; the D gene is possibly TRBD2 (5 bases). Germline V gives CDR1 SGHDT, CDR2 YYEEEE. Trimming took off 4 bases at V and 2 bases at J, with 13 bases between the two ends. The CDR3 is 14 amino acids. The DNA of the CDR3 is TGTGCCAGCAGCCGGACGGGATTGACCTACGAGCAGTACTTC. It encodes CASSRTGLTYEQYF.

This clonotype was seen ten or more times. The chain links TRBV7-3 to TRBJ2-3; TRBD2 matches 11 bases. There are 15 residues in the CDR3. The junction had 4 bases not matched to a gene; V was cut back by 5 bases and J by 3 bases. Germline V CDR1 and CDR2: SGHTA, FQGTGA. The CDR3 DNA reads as TGTGCCAGCAGCCCGGGGACTAGCGGTACAGATACGCAGTATTTT. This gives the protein CASSPGTSGTDTQYF.

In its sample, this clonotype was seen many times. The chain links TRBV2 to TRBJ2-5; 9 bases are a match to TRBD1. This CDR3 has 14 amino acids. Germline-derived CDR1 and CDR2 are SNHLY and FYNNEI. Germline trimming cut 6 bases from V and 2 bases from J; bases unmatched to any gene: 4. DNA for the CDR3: TGTGCCAGCAGCCGAGACAGGGGGCAAGAGACCCAGTACTTC. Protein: CASSRDRGQETQYF.

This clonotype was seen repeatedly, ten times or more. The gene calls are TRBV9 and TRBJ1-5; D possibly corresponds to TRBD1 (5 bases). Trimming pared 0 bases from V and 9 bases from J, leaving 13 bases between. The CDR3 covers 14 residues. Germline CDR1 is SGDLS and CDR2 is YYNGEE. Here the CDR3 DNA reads TGTGCCAGCAGCGTAGATTCAGACAGAGGGCCCCAGCATTTT. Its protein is CASSVDSDRGPQHF.

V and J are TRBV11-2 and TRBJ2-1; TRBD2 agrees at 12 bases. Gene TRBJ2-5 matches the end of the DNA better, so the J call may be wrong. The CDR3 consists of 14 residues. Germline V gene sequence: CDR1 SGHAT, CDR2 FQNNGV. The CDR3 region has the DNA TGTGCCAGCAGTCGACTAGCGGGAGCGGAGACCCAGTACTTC. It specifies CASSRLAGAETQYF.

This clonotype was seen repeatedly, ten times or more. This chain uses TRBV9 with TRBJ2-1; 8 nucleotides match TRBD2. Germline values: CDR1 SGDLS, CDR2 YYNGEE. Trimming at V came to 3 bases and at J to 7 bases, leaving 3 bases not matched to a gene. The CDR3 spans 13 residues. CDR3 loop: CASSGGTSNEQFF. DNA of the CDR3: TGTGCCAGCAGCGGGGGGACTAGTAATGAGCAGTTCTTC. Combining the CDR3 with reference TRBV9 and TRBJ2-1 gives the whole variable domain DSGVTQTPKHLITATGQRVTLRCSPRSGDLSVYWYQQSLDQGLQFLIQYYNGEERAKGNILERFSAQQFPDLHSELNLSSLELGDSALYFCASSGGTSNEQFFGPGTRLTVL.

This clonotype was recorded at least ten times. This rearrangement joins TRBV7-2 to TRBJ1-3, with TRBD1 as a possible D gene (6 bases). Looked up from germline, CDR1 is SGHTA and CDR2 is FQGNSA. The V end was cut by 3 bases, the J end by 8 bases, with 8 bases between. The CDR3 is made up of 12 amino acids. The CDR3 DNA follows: TGTGCCAGCAGCTTTTACAGGGACACCATATATTTT. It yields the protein CASSFYRDTIYF.

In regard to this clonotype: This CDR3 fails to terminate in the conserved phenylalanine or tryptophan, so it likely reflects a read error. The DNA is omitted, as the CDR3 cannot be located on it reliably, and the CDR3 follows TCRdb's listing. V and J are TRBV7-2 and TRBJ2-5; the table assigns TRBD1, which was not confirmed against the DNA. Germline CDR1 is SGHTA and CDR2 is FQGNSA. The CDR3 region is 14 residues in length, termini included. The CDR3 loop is CASSLPGSKETQYL.

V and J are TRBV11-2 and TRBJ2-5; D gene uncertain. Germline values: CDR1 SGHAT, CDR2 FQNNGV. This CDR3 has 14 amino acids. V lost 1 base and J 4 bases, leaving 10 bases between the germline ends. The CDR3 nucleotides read TGTGCCAGCAGCTTAGGCCAGCAGATAGAGACCCAGTACTTC. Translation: CASSLGQQIETQYF.

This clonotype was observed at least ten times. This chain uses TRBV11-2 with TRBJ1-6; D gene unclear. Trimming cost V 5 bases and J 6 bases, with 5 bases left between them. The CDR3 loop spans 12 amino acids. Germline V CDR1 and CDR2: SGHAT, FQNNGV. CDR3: CASSLRNSPLHF. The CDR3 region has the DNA TGTGCCAGCAGCCTCCGTAATTCACCCCTCCACTTT.

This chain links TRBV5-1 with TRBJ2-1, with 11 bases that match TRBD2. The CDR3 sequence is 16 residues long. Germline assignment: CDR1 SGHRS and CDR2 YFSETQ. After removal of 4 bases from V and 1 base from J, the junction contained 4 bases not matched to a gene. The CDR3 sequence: CASSIRLAGSYNEQFF. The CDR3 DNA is TGCGCCAGCAGCATAAGACTAGCGGGATCCTACAATGAGCAGTTCTTC.

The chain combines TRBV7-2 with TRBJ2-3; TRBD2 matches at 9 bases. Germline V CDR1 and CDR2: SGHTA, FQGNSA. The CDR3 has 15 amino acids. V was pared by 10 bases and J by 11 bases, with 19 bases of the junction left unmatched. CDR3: CATRPAGGRYNEQYF. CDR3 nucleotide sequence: TGTGCCACCCGGCCTGCGGGAGGGAGATACAATGAGCAGTATTTT.